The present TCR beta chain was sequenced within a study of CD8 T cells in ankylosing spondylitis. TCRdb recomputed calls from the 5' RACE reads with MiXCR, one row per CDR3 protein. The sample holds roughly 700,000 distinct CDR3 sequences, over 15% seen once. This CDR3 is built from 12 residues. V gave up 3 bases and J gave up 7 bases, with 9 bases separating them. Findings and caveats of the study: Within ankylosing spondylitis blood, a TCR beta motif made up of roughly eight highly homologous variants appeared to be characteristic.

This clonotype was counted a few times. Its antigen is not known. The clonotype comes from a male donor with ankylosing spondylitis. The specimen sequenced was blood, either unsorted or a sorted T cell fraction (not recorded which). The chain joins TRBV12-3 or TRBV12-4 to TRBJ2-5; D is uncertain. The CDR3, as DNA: TGTGCCAGCAGTTTCTCCCCAGGGACCCAGTACTTC. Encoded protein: CASSFSPGTQYF.